The clone carrying this TCR beta chain appeared a few times. Its antigen is unknown. The CDR3 extends over 14 amino acids. Germline trimming cut 7 bases from V and 10 bases from J; bases unmatched to any gene: 10. This record belongs to a study of post-analysis software for immune sequencing data. The overall study: The cohort encompassed relapsing-remitting, secondary progressive and progressive-relapsing multiple sclerosis disease courses. Findings and limits, study-wide: In patients, TRBV5-6, TRBV5-1 and TRBV20-1 belonged to roughly 5 TRBV segments found more frequently than in controls.

cDNA libraries of TCR beta carried unique molecular identifiers. TCRdb re-called the PCR reads with MiXCR, one entry per CDR3 protein. The table shows fewer than 850,000 distinct CDR3 sequences, with less than 35% occurring only once. The gene calls are TRBV12-3 or TRBV12-4 and TRBJ2-1; 10 bases map to TRBD1. Sequenced sample: blood. The TCR was taken from a girl aged 10 to 17 with multiple sclerosis. CDR3 bases: TGTGCCAGCACCGTCATGACAGGGGGCGCGGAGCAGTTCTTC. Residues: CASTVMTGGAEQFF.